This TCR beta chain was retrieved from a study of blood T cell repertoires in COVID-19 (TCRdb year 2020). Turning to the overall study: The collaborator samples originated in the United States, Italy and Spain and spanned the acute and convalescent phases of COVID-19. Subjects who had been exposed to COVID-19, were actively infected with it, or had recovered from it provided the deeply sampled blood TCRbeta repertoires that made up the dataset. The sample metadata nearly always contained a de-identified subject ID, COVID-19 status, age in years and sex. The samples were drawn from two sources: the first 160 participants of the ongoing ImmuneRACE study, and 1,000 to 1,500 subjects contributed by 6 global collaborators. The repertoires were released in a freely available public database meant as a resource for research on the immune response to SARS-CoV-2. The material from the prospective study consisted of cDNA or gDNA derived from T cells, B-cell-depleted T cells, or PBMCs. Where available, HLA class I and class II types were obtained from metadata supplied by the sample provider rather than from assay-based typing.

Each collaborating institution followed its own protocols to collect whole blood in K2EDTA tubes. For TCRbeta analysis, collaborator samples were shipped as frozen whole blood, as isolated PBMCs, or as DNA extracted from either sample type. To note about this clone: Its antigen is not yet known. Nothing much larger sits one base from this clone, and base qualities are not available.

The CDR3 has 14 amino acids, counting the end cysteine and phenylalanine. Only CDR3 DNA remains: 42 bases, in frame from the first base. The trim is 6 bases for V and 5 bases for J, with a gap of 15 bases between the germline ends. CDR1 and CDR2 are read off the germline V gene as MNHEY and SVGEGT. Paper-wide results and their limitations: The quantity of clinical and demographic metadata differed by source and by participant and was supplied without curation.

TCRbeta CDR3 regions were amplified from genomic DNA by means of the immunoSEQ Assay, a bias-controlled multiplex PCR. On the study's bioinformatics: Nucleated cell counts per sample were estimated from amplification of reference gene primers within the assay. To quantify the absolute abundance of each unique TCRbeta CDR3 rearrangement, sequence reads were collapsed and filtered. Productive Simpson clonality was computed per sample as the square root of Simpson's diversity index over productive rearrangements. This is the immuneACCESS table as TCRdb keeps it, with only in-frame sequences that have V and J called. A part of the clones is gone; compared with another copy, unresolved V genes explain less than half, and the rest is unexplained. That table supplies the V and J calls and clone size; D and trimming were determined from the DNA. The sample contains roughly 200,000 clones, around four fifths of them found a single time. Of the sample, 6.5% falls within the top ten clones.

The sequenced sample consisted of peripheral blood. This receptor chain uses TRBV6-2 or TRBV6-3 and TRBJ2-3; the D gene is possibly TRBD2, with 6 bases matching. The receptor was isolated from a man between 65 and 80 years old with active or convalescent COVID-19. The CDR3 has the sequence CASSLGDSRDTQYF. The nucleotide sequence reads TGTGCCAGCAGCCTCGGGGACTCCAGAGATACGCAGTATTTT.